One and the same sample provided the 9 T cell receptor beta chains below, sequenced in a study of cytomegalovirus exposure and HLA in healthy donors. Here immunoSEQ multiplex PCR was the method, and the copy in TCRdb shows in-frame clones only, minus some. This table holds 90,000 to 150,000 clones, around 89% found once. The source material was PBMCs. These receptors were obtained from a man younger than 35 in good health and CMV-seronegative.

V is TRBV30 and J is TRBJ1-2, with 8 bases lining up with TRBD1. The V gene end was trimmed by 2 bases and the J gene end by 9 bases; junction bases not matched to a gene: 8. This CDR3 is 13 amino acids long. The germline V gene encodes CDR1 GTSNPN and CDR2 SVGIG (reference sequence). In DNA form, the CDR3 reads TGTGCCTGGAGTATAACAGGGGGTGGTCGCTACACCTTC. Protein product: CAWSITGGGRYTF.

This sequence joins TRBV4-1 and TRBJ2-1; 12 nucleotides align to TRBD2. The CDR3 is made up of 17 amino acids. Trimming cost V 6 bases and J 8 bases; bases outside gene matches: 14. Germline CDR1 is MGHRA and CDR2 is YSYEKL. As DNA, the CDR3 is TGCGCCAGCAGTCGGACCCTAGCGGGAGGGGAAATGGATGAGCAGTTCTTC. Translation gives CASSRTLAGGEMDEQFF.

The chain is built from TRBV28 and TRBJ1-2; D remains ambiguous. CDR1 and CDR2 from the germline V gene are MDHEN and SYDVKM. The CDR3 is 19 residues long. Trimming stripped 4 bases from V and 0 bases from J, with 24 bases between. The chain's CDR3 is CASSSLSHGSAATNYGYTF. The CDR3, as DNA: TGTGCCAGCAGTTCCCTCAGCCATGGCAGCGCTGCCACTAACTATGGCTACACCTTC.

The chain recombines TRBV27 with TRBJ1-2; tentative D call: TRBD1 (5 bases). The CDR3 is 14 residues long. Trimming took off 8 bases at V and 0 bases at J, with 13 bases between the two ends. Germline-derived CDR1 and CDR2 are MNHEY and SMNVEV (reference sequence). CDR3 nucleotides: TGTGCCAGCTCTCCAGGGTTAGCTAACTATGGCTACACCTTC. It encodes CASSPGLANYGYTF.

V gene TRBV4-1 combines with J gene TRBJ2-7; a possible D gene is TRBD2 (6 bases). The CDR3 is made up of 14 amino acids. With 2 bases removed from V and 0 bases from J, the gap between germline ends came to 8 bases. The germline gives CDR1 MGHRA, CDR2 YSYEKL. Written as DNA, the CDR3 is TGCGCCAGCAGCCAACCGCGGGACTCCTACGAGCAGTACTTC. It specifies CASSQPRDSYEQYF.

The rearrangement links TRBV5-4 to TRBJ2-7; D is uncertain. The CDR3 has 14 amino acids. Germline V CDR1 and CDR2: SGHNT, YYREEE (reference sequence). V lost 0 bases to trimming and J lost 3 bases, with 10 bases between them. CDR3 residues: CASSLVGENYEQYF. The DNA of the CDR3 is TGTGCCAGCAGCTTGGTTGGAGAGAACTACGAGCAGTACTTC.

This chain uses TRBV18 with TRBJ1-1, with TRBD1 matching over 7 bases. Germline V gene data show CDR1 as KGHSH and CDR2 as LQKENI. The length of the CDR3 is 14 residues. Germline trimming cut 4 bases from V and 4 bases from J; bases unmatched to any gene: 6. The CDR3 DNA sequence: TGTGCCAGCTCACACGACAGGGCGGCCACTGAAGCTTTCTTT. Its protein product is CASSHDRAATEAFF.

This clone was seen a few times. The chain links TRBV5-1 to TRBJ2-7; the match to TRBD2 covers 10 bases. J lost 5 bases, V lost 4 bases, and 12 bases had no gene match. CDR1 SGHRS and CDR2 YFSETQ come from the germline V gene. The CDR3 consists of 16 residues. As DNA, the CDR3 is TGCGCCAGCAGCCCTACACCAGCGGGAGGGCGAGACGAGCAGTACTTC. It translates to CASSPTPAGGRDEQYF. Filled out from reference TRBV5-1 and TRBJ2-7, the complete variable domain reads KAGVTQTPRYLIKTRGQQVTLSCSPISGHRSVSWYQQTPGQGLQFLFEYFSETQRNKGNFPGRFSGRQFSNSRSEMNVSTLELGDSALYLCASSPTPAGGRDEQYFGPGTRLTVT.

This clone has just one count. The chain carries TRBV7-6 and TRBJ1-4; maybe TRBD1 (6 bases). V shed 2 bases and J shed 4 bases, with 8 bases lying between them. The germline gives CDR1 SGHVS, CDR2 FNYEAQ. The CDR3 is 14 amino acids. CDR3 protein: CASSLSGDNEKLFF. The CDR3 DNA sequence: TGTGCCAGCAGCTTATCAGGGGATAATGAAAAACTGTTTTTT.